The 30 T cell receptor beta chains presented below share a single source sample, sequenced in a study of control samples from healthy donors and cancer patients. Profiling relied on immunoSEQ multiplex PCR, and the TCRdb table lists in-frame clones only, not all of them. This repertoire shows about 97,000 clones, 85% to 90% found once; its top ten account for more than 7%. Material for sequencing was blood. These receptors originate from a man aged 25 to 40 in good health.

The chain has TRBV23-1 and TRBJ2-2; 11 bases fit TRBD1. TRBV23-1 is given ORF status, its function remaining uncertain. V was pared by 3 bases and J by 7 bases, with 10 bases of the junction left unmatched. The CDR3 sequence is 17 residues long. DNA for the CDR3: TGCGCCAGCAGTCAGGGGGACAGGGGGATATTGGGCGGGGAGCTGTTTTTT. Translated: CASSQGDRGILGGELFF.

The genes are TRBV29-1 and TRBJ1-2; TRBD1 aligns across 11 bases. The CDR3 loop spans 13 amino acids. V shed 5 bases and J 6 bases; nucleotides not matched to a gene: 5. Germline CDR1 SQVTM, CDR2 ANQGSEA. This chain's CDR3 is CSVRPGQGDGYTF. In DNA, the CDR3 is TGCAGCGTTCGTCCGGGACAGGGGGATGGCTACACCTTC. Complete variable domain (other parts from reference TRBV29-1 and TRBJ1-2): SAVISQKPSRDICQRGTSLTIQCQVDSQVTMMFWYRQQPGQSLTLIATANQGSEATYESGFVIDKFPISRPNLTFSTLTVSNMSPEDSSIYLCSVRPGQGDGYTFGSGTRLTVV.

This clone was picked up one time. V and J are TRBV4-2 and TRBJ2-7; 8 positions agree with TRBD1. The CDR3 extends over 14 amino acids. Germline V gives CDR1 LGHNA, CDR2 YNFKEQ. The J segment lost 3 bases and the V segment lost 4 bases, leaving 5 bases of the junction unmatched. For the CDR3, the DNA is TGTGCCAGCAGCCTCCGGGACAGGCACTACGAGCAGTACTTC. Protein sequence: CASSLRDRHYEQYF.

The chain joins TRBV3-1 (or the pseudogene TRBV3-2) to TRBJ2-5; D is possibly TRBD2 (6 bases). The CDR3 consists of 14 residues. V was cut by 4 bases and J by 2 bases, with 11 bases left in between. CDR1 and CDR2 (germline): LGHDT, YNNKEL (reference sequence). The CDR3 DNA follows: TGTGCCAGCAGCCTGCGGAGGGAACAAGAGACCCAGTACTTC. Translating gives CASSLRREQETQYF.

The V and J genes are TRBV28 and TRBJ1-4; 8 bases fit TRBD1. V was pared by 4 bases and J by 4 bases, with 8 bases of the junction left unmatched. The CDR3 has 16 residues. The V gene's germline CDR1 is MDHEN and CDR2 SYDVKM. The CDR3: CASSSSGTGLNEKLFF. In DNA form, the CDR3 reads TGTGCCAGCAGTTCGTCCGGGACAGGCCTTAATGAAAAACTGTTTTTT.

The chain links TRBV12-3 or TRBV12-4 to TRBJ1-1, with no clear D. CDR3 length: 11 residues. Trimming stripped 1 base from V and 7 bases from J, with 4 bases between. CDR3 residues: CASSLDGEAFF. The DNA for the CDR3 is TGTGCCAGCAGTTTAGACGGTGAAGCTTTCTTT.

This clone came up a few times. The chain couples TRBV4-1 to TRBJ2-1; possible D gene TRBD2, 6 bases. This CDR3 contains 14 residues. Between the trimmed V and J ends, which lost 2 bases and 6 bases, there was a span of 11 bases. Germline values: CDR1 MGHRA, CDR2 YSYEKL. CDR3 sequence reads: CASSQPLEGNEQFF. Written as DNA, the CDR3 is TGCGCCAGCAGCCAACCTTTGGAGGGCAATGAGCAGTTCTTC.

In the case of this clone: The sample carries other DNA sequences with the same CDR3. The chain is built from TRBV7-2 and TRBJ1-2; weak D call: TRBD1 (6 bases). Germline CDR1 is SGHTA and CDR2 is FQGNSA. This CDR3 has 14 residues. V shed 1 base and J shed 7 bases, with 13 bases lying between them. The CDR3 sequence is CASSLERGGGGYTF. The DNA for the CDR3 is TGTGCCAGCAGCTTAGAAAGGGGAGGGGGTGGCTACACCTTC. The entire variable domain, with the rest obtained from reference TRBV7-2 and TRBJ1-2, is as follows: GAGVSQSPSNKVTEKGKDVELRCDPISGHTALYWYRQSLGQGLEFLIYFQGNSAPDKSGLPSDRFSAERTGGSVSTLTIQRTQQEDSAVYLCASSLERGGGGYTFGSGTRLTVV.

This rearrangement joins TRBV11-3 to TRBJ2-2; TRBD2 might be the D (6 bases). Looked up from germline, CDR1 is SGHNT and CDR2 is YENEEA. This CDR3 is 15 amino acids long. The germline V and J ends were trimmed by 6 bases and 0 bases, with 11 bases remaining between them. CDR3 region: CASSRDFSNTGELFF. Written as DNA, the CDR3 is TGTGCCAGCAGTCGGGACTTCTCGAACACCGGGGAGCTGTTTTTT.

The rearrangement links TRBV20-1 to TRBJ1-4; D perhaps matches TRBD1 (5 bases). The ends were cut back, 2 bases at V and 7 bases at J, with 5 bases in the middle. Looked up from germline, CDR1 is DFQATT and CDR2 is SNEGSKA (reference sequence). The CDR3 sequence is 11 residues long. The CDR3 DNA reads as TGCAGTGCTAGACAGGGTGAAAAACTGTTTTTT. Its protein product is CSARQGEKLFF.

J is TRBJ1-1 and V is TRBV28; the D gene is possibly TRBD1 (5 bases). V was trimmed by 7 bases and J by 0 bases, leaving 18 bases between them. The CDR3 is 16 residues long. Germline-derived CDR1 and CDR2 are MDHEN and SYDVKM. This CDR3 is CASISPIGHLNTEAFF. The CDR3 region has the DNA TGTGCCAGCATCTCACCCATCGGACACTTGAACACTGAAGCTTTCTTT.

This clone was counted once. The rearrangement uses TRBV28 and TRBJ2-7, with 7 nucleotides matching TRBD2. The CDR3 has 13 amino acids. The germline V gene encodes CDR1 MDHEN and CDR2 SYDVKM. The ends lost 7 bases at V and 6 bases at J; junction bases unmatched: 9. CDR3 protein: CASTHATSSEQYV. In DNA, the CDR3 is TGTGCCAGCACCCATGCGACTAGCTCCGAGCAGTACGTC.

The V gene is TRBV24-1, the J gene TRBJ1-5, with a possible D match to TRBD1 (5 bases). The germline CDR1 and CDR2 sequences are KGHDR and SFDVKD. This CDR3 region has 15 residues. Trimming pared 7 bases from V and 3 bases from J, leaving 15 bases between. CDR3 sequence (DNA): TGTGCCACCAGGGCCCGCGGGGGAGACAATCAGCCCCAGCATTTT. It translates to CATRARGGDNQPQHF.

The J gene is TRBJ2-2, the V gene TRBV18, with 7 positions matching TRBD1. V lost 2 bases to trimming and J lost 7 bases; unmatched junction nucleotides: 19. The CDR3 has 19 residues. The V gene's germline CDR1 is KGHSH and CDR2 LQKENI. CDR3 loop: CASSPGTLKGALHIGELFF. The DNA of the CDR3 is TGTGCCAGCTCACCAGGAACGTTGAAGGGGGCCCTTCACATCGGGGAGCTGTTTTTT.

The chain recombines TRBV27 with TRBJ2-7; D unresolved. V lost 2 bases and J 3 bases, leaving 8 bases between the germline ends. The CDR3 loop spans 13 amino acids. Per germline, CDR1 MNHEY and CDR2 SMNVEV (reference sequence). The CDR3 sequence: CASSLNSYYEQYF. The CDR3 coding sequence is TGTGCCAGCAGTTTAAATTCCTACTACGAGCAGTACTTC.

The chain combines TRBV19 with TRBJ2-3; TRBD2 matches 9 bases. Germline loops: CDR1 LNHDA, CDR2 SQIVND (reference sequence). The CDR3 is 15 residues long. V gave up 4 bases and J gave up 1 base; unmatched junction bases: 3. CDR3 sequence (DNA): TGTGCCAGTAGTAGATGGACTAGCGGCACAGATACGCAGTATTTT. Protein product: CASSRWTSGTDTQYF.

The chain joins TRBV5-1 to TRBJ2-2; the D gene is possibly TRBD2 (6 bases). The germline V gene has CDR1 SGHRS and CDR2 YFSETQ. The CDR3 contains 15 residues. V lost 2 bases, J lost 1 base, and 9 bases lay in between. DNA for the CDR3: TGCGCCAGCAGCTTTAACGGGGGGAACACCGGGGAGCTGTTTTTT. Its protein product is CASSFNGGNTGELFF.

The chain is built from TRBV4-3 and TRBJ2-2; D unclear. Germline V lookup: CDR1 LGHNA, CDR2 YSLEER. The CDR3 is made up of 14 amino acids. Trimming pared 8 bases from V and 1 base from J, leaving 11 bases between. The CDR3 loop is CASGRTENTGELFF. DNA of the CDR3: TGCGCCAGCGGAAGGACGGAGAACACCGGGGAGCTGTTTTTT.

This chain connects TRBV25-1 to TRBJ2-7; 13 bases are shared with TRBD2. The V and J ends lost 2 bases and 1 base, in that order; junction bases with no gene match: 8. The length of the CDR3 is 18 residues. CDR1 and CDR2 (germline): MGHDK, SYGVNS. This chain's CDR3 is CASSERLAGGIPSYEQYF. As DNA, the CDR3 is TGTGCCAGCAGTGAACGACTAGCGGGAGGCATTCCTTCCTACGAGCAGTACTTC.

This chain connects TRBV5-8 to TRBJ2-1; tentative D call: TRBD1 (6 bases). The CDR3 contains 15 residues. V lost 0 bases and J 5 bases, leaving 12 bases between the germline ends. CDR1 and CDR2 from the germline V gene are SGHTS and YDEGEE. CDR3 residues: CASSLGAGDNNEQFF. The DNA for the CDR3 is TGTGCCAGCAGCTTGGGCGCAGGGGATAACAATGAGCAGTTCTTC.

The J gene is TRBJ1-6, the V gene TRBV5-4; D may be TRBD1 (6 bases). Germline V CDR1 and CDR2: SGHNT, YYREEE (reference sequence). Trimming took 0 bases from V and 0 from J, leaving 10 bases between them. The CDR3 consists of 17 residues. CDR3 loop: CASSLGLQGSYNSPLHF. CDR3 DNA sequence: TGTGCCAGCAGCTTGGGGTTACAGGGCTCCTATAATTCACCCCTCCACTTT.

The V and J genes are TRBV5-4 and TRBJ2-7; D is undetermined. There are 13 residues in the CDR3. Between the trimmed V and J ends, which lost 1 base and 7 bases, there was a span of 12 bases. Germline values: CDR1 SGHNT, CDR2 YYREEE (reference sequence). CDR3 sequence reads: CASSLTGLGEQYF. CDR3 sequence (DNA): TGTGCCAGCAGCTTGACTGGGCTCGGGGAGCAGTACTTC.

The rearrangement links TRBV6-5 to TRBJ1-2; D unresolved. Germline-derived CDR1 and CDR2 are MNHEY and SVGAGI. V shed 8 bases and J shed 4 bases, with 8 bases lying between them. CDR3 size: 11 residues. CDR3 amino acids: CASGHLYGYTF. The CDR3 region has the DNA TGTGCCAGCGGGCACCTCTATGGCTACACCTTC.

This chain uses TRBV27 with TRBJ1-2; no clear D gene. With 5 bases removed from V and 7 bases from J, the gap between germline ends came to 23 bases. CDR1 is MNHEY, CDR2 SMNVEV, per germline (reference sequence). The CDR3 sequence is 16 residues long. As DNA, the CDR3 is TGTGCCAGCAGTGCTCTGGCCGGACGAGTGCCTGTTGGCTACACCTTC. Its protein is CASSALAGRVPVGYTF.

Here the CDR3 DNA reads TGTGCCAGCAGCCCGCGGGTGGGCTCTGGGGCCAACGTCCTGACTTTC. It codes for CASSPRVGSGANVLTF. The chain has TRBV28 and TRBJ2-6; tentatively, D is TRBD2 (5 bases). This CDR3 contains 16 residues. The ends were cut back, 6 bases at V and 0 bases at J, with 12 bases in the middle. Germline CDR1 MDHEN, CDR2 SYDVKM.

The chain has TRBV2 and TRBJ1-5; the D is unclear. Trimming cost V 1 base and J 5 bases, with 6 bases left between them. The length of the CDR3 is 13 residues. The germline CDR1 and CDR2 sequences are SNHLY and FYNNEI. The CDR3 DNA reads TGTGCCAGCAGTGAAGAGGGCTATCAGCCCCAGCATTTT. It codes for CASSEEGYQPQHF.

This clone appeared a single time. The CDR3 region is CASSLRFSEYGGTEAFF. The CDR3 bases are TGTGCCAGCAGCTTGCGATTTTCCGAGTACGGGGGCACTGAAGCTTTCTTT. This chain connects TRBV5-6 to TRBJ1-1; weak D call: TRBD1 (5 bases). The CDR3 has 17 residues. V was pared by 1 base and J by 4 bases, with 20 bases between. Per germline, CDR1 SGHDT and CDR2 YYEEEE.

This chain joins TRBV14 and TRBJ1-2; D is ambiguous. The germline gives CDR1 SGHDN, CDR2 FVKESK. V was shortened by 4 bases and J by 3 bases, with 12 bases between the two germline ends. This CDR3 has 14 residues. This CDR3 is CASSPLRGDYGYTF. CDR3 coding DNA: TGTGCCAGCAGCCCCCTGAGAGGCGACTATGGCTACACCTTC. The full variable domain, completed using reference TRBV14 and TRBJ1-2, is EAGVTQFPSHSVIEKGQTVTLRCDPISGHDNLYWYRRVMGKEIKFLLHFVKESKQDESGMPNNRFLAERTGGTYSTLKVQPAELEDSGVYFCASSPLRGDYGYTFGSGTRLTVV.

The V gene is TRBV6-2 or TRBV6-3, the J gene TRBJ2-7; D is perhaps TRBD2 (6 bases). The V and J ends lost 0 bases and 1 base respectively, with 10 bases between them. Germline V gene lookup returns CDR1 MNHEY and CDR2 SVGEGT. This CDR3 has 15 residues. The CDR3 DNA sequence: TGTGCCAGCAGTTACTCAGGCGGAGGGTCCTACGAGCAGTACTTC. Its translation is CASSYSGGGSYEQYF.

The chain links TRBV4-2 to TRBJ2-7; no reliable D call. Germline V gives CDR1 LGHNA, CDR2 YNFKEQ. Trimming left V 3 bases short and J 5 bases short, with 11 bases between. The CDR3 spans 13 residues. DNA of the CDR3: TGTGCCAGCAGCCATAGGTTAGGCAACGAGCAGTACGTC. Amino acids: CASSHRLGNEQYV.